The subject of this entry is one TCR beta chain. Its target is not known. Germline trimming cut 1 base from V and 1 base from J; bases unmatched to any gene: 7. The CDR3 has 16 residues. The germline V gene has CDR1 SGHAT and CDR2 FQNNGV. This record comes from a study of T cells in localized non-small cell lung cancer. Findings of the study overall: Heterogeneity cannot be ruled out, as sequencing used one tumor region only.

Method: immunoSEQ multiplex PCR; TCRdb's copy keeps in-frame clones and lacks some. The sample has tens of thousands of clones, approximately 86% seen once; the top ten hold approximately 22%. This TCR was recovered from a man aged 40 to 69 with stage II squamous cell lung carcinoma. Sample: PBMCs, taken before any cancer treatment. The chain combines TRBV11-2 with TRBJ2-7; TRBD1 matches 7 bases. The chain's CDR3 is CASSLVLGTVSYEQYF. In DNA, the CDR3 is TGTGCCAGCAGCTTAGTCCTCGGGACAGTTTCCTACGAGCAGTACTTC.